The rows below give T cell receptor beta chains drawn from one sample of a study of multiple sclerosis patients with progressive multifocal leukoencephalopathy. TCRdb's copy holds only in-frame clones and misses some; the assay was immunoSEQ multiplex PCR. The sample contains fewer than 35,000 clones, 85% to 90% of which appear only once. Sequencing used PBMCs, obtained from a patient treated with natalizumab. These receptors were taken from a human donor with multiple sclerosis. The CDR3 runs from the conserved cysteine through the conserved F or W. The order of the fields is clone size, J gene, V gene, D gene, CDR3 DNA, CDR3 protein. A D gene is named only where the DNA matches it firmly. The listing skips clone size in some rows; elsewhere it reads once, few, many or a size class.

. TRBJ2-3 TRBV2 . TGTGCCAGCAGTGAGCTTCTCGGCATTTATACGCAGTATTTT CASSELLGIYTQYF
. TRBJ1-6 TRBV2 TRBD1 TGTGCCAGCGGGAGACAGGGGAATTCACCCCTCCACTTT CASGRQGNSPLHF
. TRBJ1-2 TRBV6-1 . TGTGCCAGCAGAGGACAGATCTATGGCTACACCTTC CASRGQIYGYTF
. TRBJ2-2 TRBV19 . TGTGCCAGTAGTATAAACAGGGTGAGGGGGGAGCTGTTTTTT CASSINRVRGELFF
. TRBJ1-1 TRBV7-3 . TGTGCCAGCAGCTGGGGACAGAACACTGAAGCTTTCTTT CASSWGQNTEAFF
few TRBJ1-2 TRBV2 TRBD1 TGTGCCAGCAACAGGGGAGATGGCTACACCTTC CASNRGDGYTF
. TRBJ2-5 TRBV7-3 TRBD1 TGTGCCAGCAGCTTAAAGGCAGGGGGCAGAGAGACCCAGTACTTC CASSLKAGGRETQYF
. TRBJ1-1 TRBV7-3 TRBD1 TGTGCCAGCAGCAACGGACAGGGGGAAGCTTTCTTT CASSNGQGEAFF
few TRBJ1-2 TRBV4-2 TRBD1 TGTGCCAGCAGCCAAGATATTCAGGGGGGACATGGCTACACCTTC CASSQDIQGGHGYTF
. TRBJ2-3 TRBV6-1 TRBD2 TGTGCCAGCAGTGAGGCAGCGGGGGGGCCAGATACGCAGTATTTT CASSEAAGGPDTQYF
. TRBJ1-1 TRBV30 . TGTGCCTGGAGGCCGATAGATCACACTGAAGCTTTCTTT CAWRPIDHTEAFF
. TRBJ2-3 TRBV15 . TGTGCCACCAGCAGGGAAGTCCCTCGAGGAGATACGCAGTATTTT CATSREVPRGDTQYF
. TRBJ1-1 TRBV29-1 TRBD1 TGCAGCGTTGGGGACAGGAGGAACACTGAAGCTTTCTTT CSVGDRRNTEAFF
. TRBJ1-1 TRBV11-2 . TGTGCCAGCAGCTTGGGGGGGAGCTACTACACTGAAGCTTTCTTT CASSLGGSYYTEAFF
. TRBJ2-7 TRBV6-5 TRBD2 TGTGCCAGCAGTTACTCACGGGGGGGCCTGTACGAGCAGTACTTC CASSYSRGGLYEQYF
. TRBJ1-1 TRBV5-4 . TGTGCCAGCAGCCCTCGGGTAGGAGACGCGGGCGGGGCTTTCTTT CASSPRVGDAGGAFF
. TRBJ1-4 TRBV7-9 TRBD1 TGTGCCAGCAGCTTAGCGTCCGGACAGGGGAACGAAAAACTGTTTTTT CASSLASGQGNEKLFF
. TRBJ2-2 TRBV28 . TGTGCCAGCAGTCCGCGGCGGAATGGGGAGCTGTTTTTT CASSPRRNGELFF
. TRBJ2-7 TRBV19 . TGTGCCAGTAGTACCCAGGGTTACGAGCAGTACTTC CASSTQGYEQYF
. TRBJ1-1 TRBV28 TRBD1 TGTGCCAGCAGTTTACCTCTGGGACAGGGGGCGGGTGAAGCTTTCTTT CASSLPLGQGAGEAFF
. TRBJ1-5 TRBV28 . TGTGCCAGCAGTCCCTATATAGGATTGAGCAATCAGCCCCAGCATTTT CASSPYIGLSNQPQHF
. TRBJ2-5 TRBV10-2 TRBD1 TGCGCCAGCAGTTTGACAGGGGGTAATGAGCAGTACTTC CASSLTGGNEQYF
. TRBJ1-1 TRBV12-5 . TGTGCTAGTGGTTTGGGCGGGGGCAACACTGAAGCTTTCTTT CASGLGGGNTEAFF
. TRBJ2-7 TRBV5-4 . TGTGCCAGCAGCACCCAGGGAGCCTACGAGCAGTACTTC CASSTQGAYEQYF
. TRBJ2-1 TRBV6-1 . TGTGCCAGCAGAGCACCCGATGGCTACAATGAGCAGTTCTTC CASRAPDGYNEQFF
. TRBJ1-1 TRBV7-2 . TGTGCCAGCAGCTTGAAAGGACGGAGGGGAGAAGCTTTCTTT CASSLKGRRGEAFF
. TRBJ2-7 TRBV10-2 . TGCGCCAGCAGTGAGTCCTGGGGCCCCTACGAGCAGTACTTC CASSESWGPYEQYF
. TRBJ2-1 TRBV21-1 . TGTGCCAGCAGCAGAGATTCGGGGCATGTGTTCTTGGGGCGGGGGATCGATGAGCAGTTCTTC CASSRDSGHVFLGRGIDEQFF
. TRBJ1-1 TRBV27 TRBD1 TGTGCCAGCAGTTTGGGACAGGAAGCTTTCTTT CASSLGQEAFF
. TRBJ2-1 TRBV10-3 TRBD1 TGTGCCATCAGTAAGGACAGGGATGAGCAGTTCTTC CAISKDRDEQFF
. TRBJ1-1 TRBV7-2 . TGTGCCAGCAGCCCGTCCAGGGTGGGAGCTTTCTTT CASSPSRVGAFF
. TRBJ1-5 TRBV10-3 TRBD1 TGTGCCATCAGTGGAAAGGGACAGGGGGGGCCCCAGCATTTT CAISGKGQGGPQHF
. TRBJ1-1 TRBV25-1 . TGTGCCAGCAGTGAATTCGGGGGGCGAGGAGGCACTGAAGCTTTCTTT CASSEFGGRGGTEAFF
once TRBJ2-3 TRBV10-2 . TGCGCCAGCAGTGAGAGTCGGCCGGTGCTAGATACGCAGTATTTT CASSESRPVLDTQYF
. TRBJ2-7 TRBV10-3 . TGTGCCATCAGTGATTTTTGGATCTCACGGGGGGCCCTTTCTAGCTCCTACGAGCAGTACTTC CAISDFWISRGALSSSYEQYF
once TRBJ2-3 TRBV5-6 . TGTGCCAGCAGCTTGTTTAGTGGCTCCGGAGATACGCAGTATTTT CASSLFSGSGDTQYF
. TRBJ2-5 TRBV5-1 . TGCGCCAGCAGCTTGGATGAGACCCAGTACTTC CASSLDETQYF
once TRBJ1-2 TRBV7-9 . TGTGCCAGCAGCCCGAGCCCCGTGACACTCGCCTATGGCTACACCTTC CASSPSPVTLAYGYTF
. TRBJ1-1 TRBV19 . TGTGCCAGTGAGGCGGGTTGGAACACTGAAGCTTTCTTT CASEAGWNTEAFF
. TRBJ1-1 TRBV7-6 . TGTGCCAGCAGCTTTCAGGCGACAGGGAACACTGAAGCTTTCTTT CASSFQATGNTEAFF
. TRBJ1-1 TRBV28 TRBD1 TGTGCCAGCAGTCCCGATCCAGGGGGCGGAAACACTGAAGCTTTCTTT CASSPDPGGGNTEAFF
few TRBJ2-5 TRBV5-1 . TGCGCCAGCACCACGAATTCCCGTGAGACCCAGTACTTC CASTTNSRETQYF
. TRBJ1-2 TRBV7-8 . TGTGCCAGCAGCCCGATGTCGACAGGATACTATGGCTACACCTTC CASSPMSTGYYGYTF
. TRBJ2-7 TRBV7-2 . TGTGCCAGCAGCCTAATGCGGCGGCGTCCGACCTACGAGCAGTACTTC CASSLMRRRPTYEQYF
. TRBJ2-7 TRBV13 . TGTGCCAGCTCCGTGGGGTCCTACGAGCAGTACTTC CASSVGSYEQYF
. TRBJ2-5 TRBV4-2 TRBD2 TGTGCCAGCAGCCAAGACGTAGCGGGCCAAGAGACCCAGTACTTC CASSQDVAGQETQYF